These 20 T cell receptor beta chains were sequenced from one sample in a study of cytomegalovirus exposure and HLA in healthy donors (dated by TCRdb to about 2017). The library relied on the immunoSEQ multiplex PCR assay. For the multiplex PCR, a mixture combining 60 forward primers for TCR Vbeta segments and 13 reverse primers for TCR Jbeta segments was used. The source is immuneACCESS, and TCRdb retained only in-frame sequences with V and J called. Part of the clones is not carried over; for the studies checked, unresolved V genes explain less than half of this, and the remainder is unexplained. The sample data list roughly 190,000 clones, and 65% to 90% of these were observed just once. The ten largest clonotypes hold over 5.5% of the sample. The sample comprised PBMCs. The receptors shown here come from a man in his forties in good health and CMV-seropositive.

This chain connects TRBV7-6 to TRBJ1-1; tentative D call: TRBD1 (6 bases). The CDR3 is 15 residues long. The germline V gene has CDR1 SGHVS and CDR2 FNYEAQ. V was clipped by 5 bases and J by 1 base, with 14 bases between them. The CDR3 DNA reads TGTGCCAGCAGCCCACTCGGGACACCGAACACTGAAGCTTTCTTT. This translates into CASSPLGTPNTEAFF.

This clone appeared a few times. The chain combines TRBV5-1 with TRBJ2-3; D not certain. The germline CDR1 and CDR2 sequences are SGHRS and YFSETQ. This CDR3 is built from 12 residues. Trimming left V 4 bases short and J 1 base short, with 4 bases between. The CDR3 reads CASSLRTDTQYF. DNA for the CDR3: TGCGCCAGCAGCCTTCGCACAGATACGCAGTATTTT.

The chain combines TRBV19 with TRBJ1-5; 8 nucleotides align to TRBD1. The CDR3 totals 13 residues. The V segment lost 6 bases and the J segment 9 bases; nucleotides outside the gene matches: 7. Germline loops: CDR1 LNHDA, CDR2 SQIVND (reference sequence). The CDR3 DNA reads TGTGCCAGTAGCACGGACAGGGTGAGGCCCCAGCATTTT. Amino acid sequence: CASSTDRVRPQHF.

In this sample, this clone turned up a few times. This chain connects TRBV2 to TRBJ1-2, with D uncertain. With 11 bases removed from V and 2 bases from J, the gap between germline ends came to 15 bases. CDR3 size: 13 residues. Looked up from germline, CDR1 is SNHLY and CDR2 is FYNNEI. Here the CDR3 reads CADPKEGNYGYTF. The CDR3 DNA follows: TGTGCCGACCCCAAGGAGGGAAACTATGGCTACACCTTC.

The chain combines TRBV5-1 with TRBJ1-1; 7 positions match TRBD1. Germline V lookup: CDR1 SGHRS, CDR2 YFSETQ. The J segment lost 7 bases and the V segment lost 0 bases, leaving 9 bases of the junction unmatched. CDR3 length equals 15 residues. CDR3 sequence reads: CASSLARITGVEAFF. The DNA of the CDR3 is TGCGCCAGCAGCTTGGCCAGGATAACAGGGGTTGAAGCTTTCTTT.

The chain has TRBV2 and TRBJ1-5; 9 nucleotides agree with TRBD1. Germline V gene data show CDR1 as SNHLY and CDR2 as FYNNEI. V lost 5 bases and J lost 4; bases outside the gene matches: 6. The CDR3 spans 15 residues. This CDR3 is CASSFGQGYNQPQHF. CDR3 DNA sequence: TGTGCCAGCAGTTTTGGACAGGGGTATAATCAGCCCCAGCATTTT.

V and J are TRBV7-8 and TRBJ2-3; 8 nucleotides match TRBD2. The CDR3 loop spans 16 amino acids. CDR1 and CDR2 (germline): SGHVS, FQNEAQ. Trimming took 8 bases from V and 0 from J; bases not matched to a gene: 10. The CDR3 DNA follows: TGTGCCAGCGGGGTGAGCGGGAGCTCTAGCACAGATACGCAGTATTTT. It codes for CASGVSGSSSTDTQYF.

The chain couples TRBV27 to TRBJ1-1; tentatively, D is TRBD1 (6 bases). The germline V gene encodes CDR1 MNHEY and CDR2 SMNVEV (reference sequence). The CDR3 totals 17 residues. Trimming removed 3 bases from V and 1 base from J, with 18 bases in between. CDR3 nucleotide sequence: TGTGCCAGCAGTTTGGGTAGGGGGGGGCCCCCGAACACTGAAGCTTTCTTT. Amino acid sequence: CASSLGRGGPPNTEAFF.

The J gene is TRBJ2-7, the V gene TRBV5-4; TRBD1 aligns across 9 bases. Germline trimming cut 4 bases from V and 3 bases from J; bases unmatched to any gene: 8. CDR3 length: 15 residues. Germline V CDR1 and CDR2: SGHNT, YYREEE (reference sequence). The CDR3 region is CASSEDRGVFYEQYF. CDR3 in DNA: TGTGCCAGCAGCGAAGACAGGGGGGTATTCTACGAGCAGTACTTC.

Details on this clone: One junction end disagrees with the germline gene, perhaps due to a read error. V is TRBV7-9 and J is TRBJ1-1; 8 bases match TRBD1. In germline, CDR1 is SEHNR, CDR2 FQNEAQ (reference sequence). This CDR3 has 16 amino acids. CDR3 in DNA: TGTTCCAGCAGCTGGTGGCTGACAGGGGCGAACACTGAAGCTTTCTTT. Amino acid sequence: CSSSWWLTGANTEAFF. Filled out from reference TRBV7-9 and TRBJ1-1, the complete variable domain reads DTGVSQNPRHKITKRGQNVTFRCDPISEHNRLYWYRQTLGQGPEFLTYFQNEAQLEKSRLLSDRFSAERPKGSFSTLEIQRTEQGDSAMYLCSSSWWLTGANTEAFFGQGTRLTVV.

The chain recombines TRBV7-2 with TRBJ2-3; TRBD2 agrees at 8 bases. CDR1 is SGHTA, CDR2 FQGNSA, per germline. The CDR3 contains 13 residues. Losses at the gene ends were 8 bases for V and 3 bases for J; bases not matched to a gene: 4. CDR3 in DNA: TGTGCCAGCCTCCGGGGGGGTACAGATACGCAGTATTTT. This gives the protein CASLRGGTDTQYF.

This clone was seen just once. The chain combines TRBV27 with TRBJ2-1; 7 bases line up with TRBD1. V shed 6 bases and J 8 bases; nucleotides not matched to a gene: 13. The CDR3 contains 15 residues. The V gene's germline CDR1 is MNHEY and CDR2 SMNVEV (reference sequence). CDR3: CASSPHRGPGDEQFF. The CDR3 nucleotides read TGTGCCAGCAGCCCCCACAGGGGCCCCGGGGATGAGCAGTTCTTC.

The rearrangement links TRBV7-9 to TRBJ2-5, with TRBD2 as a possible D gene (5 bases). This CDR3 has 15 amino acids. CDR1 is SEHNR, CDR2 FQNEAQ, per germline (reference sequence). V lost 1 base to trimming and J lost 2 bases, with 11 bases between them. The DNA for the CDR3 is TGTGCCAGCAGCTTAGTGAGGGTTCCTCAAGAGACCCAGTACTTC. Translating it yields CASSLVRVPQETQYF.

This sequence joins TRBV19 and TRBJ2-7, with a possible D match to TRBD1 (6 bases). CDR3 length: 13 amino acids. Per the germline V gene, CDR1 is LNHDA and CDR2 is SQIVND (reference sequence). Trimming pared 5 bases from V and 8 bases from J, leaving 16 bases between. CDR3 coding DNA: TGTGCCAGTAGTCCGAAGGGACACGGAAAGCAGTACTTC. Its translation is CASSPKGHGKQYF.

V usage is TRBV10-2 and J usage is TRBJ2-3; 14 positions match TRBD2. The CDR3 totals 16 residues. The ends lost 7 bases at V and 2 bases at J; junction bases unmatched: 5. Germline V gives CDR1 WSHSY, CDR2 SAAADI. The CDR3, as DNA: TGCGCCAGCATTAAGACTAGCGGGGGGGCCACAGATACGCAGTATTTT. Translating gives CASIKTSGGATDTQYF.

V gene TRBV5-1 combines with J gene TRBJ2-1; 9 positions match TRBD2. With 6 bases clipped from V and 11 bases from J, the junction kept 12 bases outside the gene matches. Germline-derived CDR1 and CDR2 are SGHRS and YFSETQ. The CDR3 has 14 residues. Written as DNA, the CDR3 is TGCGCCAGCACGGGGGGTGTGGGACTAGCAAAGCAGTTCTTC. It yields the protein CASTGGVGLAKQFF.

The chain employs TRBV7-2 and TRBJ2-7; D ambiguous. V dropped 3 bases and J dropped 0 bases, with 3 bases sitting between them. CDR3 length: 12 amino acids. Germline V gives CDR1 SGHTA, CDR2 FQGNSA. The CDR3 nucleotides are TGTGCCAGCAGCTTGTACTCCTACGAGCAGTACTTC. This gives the protein CASSLYSYEQYF. Complete variable domain (other parts from reference TRBV7-2 and TRBJ2-7): GAGVSQSPSNKVTEKGKDVELRCDPISGHTALYWYRQSLGQGLEFLIYFQGNSAPDKSGLPSDRFSAERTGGSVSTLTIQRTQQEDSAVYLCASSLYSYEQYFGPGTRLTVT.

The V gene is TRBV28, the J gene TRBJ1-4, with D hard to call. CDR1 and CDR2 from the germline V gene are MDHEN and SYDVKM. V was shortened by 4 bases and J by 1 base, with 7 bases between the two germline ends. CDR3 length equals 14 residues. In DNA form, the CDR3 reads TGTGCCAGCAGTTCGGGAGGAACTAATGAAAAACTGTTTTTT. Protein product: CASSSGGTNEKLFF. Together with reference TRBV28 and TRBJ1-4, the CDR3 gives the full variable domain: DVKVTQSSRYLVKRTGEKVFLECVQDMDHENMFWYRQDPGLGLRLIYFSYDVKMKEKGDIPEGYSVSREKKERFSLILESASTNQTSMYLCASSSGGTNEKLFFGSGTQLSVL.

The chain recombines TRBV4-3 with TRBJ1-1; D call uncertain. Germline loops: CDR1 LGHNA, CDR2 YSLEER. The CDR3 loop spans 13 amino acids. The ends were cut back, 0 bases at V and 1 base at J, with 3 bases in the middle. CDR3 sequence: CASSQDKNTEAFF. CDR3 sequence (DNA): TGCGCCAGCAGCCAAGACAAGAACACTGAAGCTTTCTTT.

The chain combines TRBV9 with TRBJ1-3; tentative D call: TRBD1 (5 bases). Per the germline V gene, CDR1 is SGDLS and CDR2 is YYNGEE. The CDR3 is made up of 14 amino acids. Trimming left V 2 bases short and J 3 bases short, with 9 bases between. The CDR3 sequence: CASSVGLYGNTIYF. The CDR3 DNA follows: TGTGCCAGCAGCGTGGGACTTTATGGAAACACCATATATTTT.